This T cell receptor (beta chain) was sequenced in a study of blood T cell repertoires in COVID-19. Recovery meant two consecutive negative NP/OP PCR tests, professional clearance, or resolved symptoms. The trim removed 6 bases at V and 5 bases at J, leaving 8 bases unmatched. This CDR3 comprises 14 residues. CDR1 is SGDLS, CDR2 YYNGEE, per germline. TCRdb's table, derived via immunoSEQ multiplex PCR, lists solely in-frame clones and lacks some. This sample carries approximately 100,000 clones, approximately 83% of them seen once, and the ten largest clones take approximately 2.4%. Sequencing was performed on PBMCs or T cells enriched from blood (not recorded which). The rearrangement joins TRBV9 to TRBJ2-5, with 9 bases aligning to TRBD2. The clonotype was recovered from a woman between 45 and 60 years old who had recovered from COVID-19. CDR3 in amino acids: CASNGGGEVETQYF. The CDR3 DNA reads TGTGCCAGCAACGGCGGGGGGGAAGTTGAGACCCAGTACTTC.